These 7 T cell receptor beta chains were sequenced from one sample in a study of blood T cells in healthy people across ages. Alongside a J-beta primer mix, a sample-barcoded 5' primer served in a second PCR lasting about 7 to 12 cycles. MiXCR was run by TCRdb on the 5' RACE reads, yielding one entry per CDR3 protein. The table has about 1,800,000 distinct CDR3 sequences, over 25% seen once. Sequenced: blood. All receptors derive from a young woman in good health.

The chain joins TRBV7-3 to TRBJ2-5; 10 nucleotides agree with TRBD1. The V gene end was trimmed by 2 bases and the J gene end by 11 bases; junction bases not matched to a gene: 14. Germline V gene data show CDR1 as SGHTA and CDR2 as FQGTGA. There are 16 residues in the CDR3. In DNA, the CDR3 is TGTGCCAGCAGCTTACGGGGTGGGACAGGGGACAATGAGCAGTACTTC. Protein product: CASSLRGGTGDNEQYF.

In this sample, this clonotype turned up a few times. V is TRBV2 and J is TRBJ2-3, with 10 bases lining up with TRBD2. The V and J ends lost 2 bases and 4 bases, in that order; junction bases with no gene match: 6. The germline gives CDR1 SNHLY, CDR2 FYNNEI. This CDR3 region has 16 residues. The chain's CDR3 is CASSEIRAGGADTQYF. The DNA for the CDR3 is TGTGCCAGCAGTGAAATTCGAGCGGGAGGGGCAGATACGCAGTATTTT.

With regard to this clonotype: The junction departs from the called germline gene at one end, perhaps through a read error. The V and J genes are TRBV3-1 and TRBJ2-6; possible D gene TRBD1, 6 bases. Per the germline V gene, CDR1 is LGHDT and CDR2 is YNNKEL (reference sequence). The CDR3 extends over 18 amino acids. This CDR3 is CASSRVMTGVSGANVRTF. CDR3 bases: TGTGCCAGCAGCCGAGTGATGACAGGCGTGTCTGGGGCCAACGTCCGGACTTTC.

This clonotype was observed once. A much larger clone lies a single base off, so this may be a read error. This chain links TRBV5-1 with TRBJ2-5; a possible D gene is TRBD1 (5 bases). With the DNA end fitting TRBJ2-7 better, the J assignment may be wrong. The CDR3 covers 15 residues. Per the germline V gene, CDR1 is SGHRS and CDR2 is YFSETQ. The CDR3 DNA follows: TGCGCCAGCAGCTTACAGGTTCCGGCAAGCTACGAGCAGTACTTC. This sequence encodes CASSLQVPASYEQYF.

This clonotype showed up just a few times. The chain couples TRBV20-1 to TRBJ2-5, with TRBD2 identical over 9 bases. The DNA end favors TRBJ2-7, so the J call may be wrong. This CDR3 contains 15 residues. Germline lookup yields CDR1 DFQATT and CDR2 SNEGSKA (reference sequence). The CDR3 sequence is CSAGTAGGTTYEQYF. CDR3 DNA sequence: TGCAGTGCTGGAACGGCGGGGGGGACCACCTACGAGCAGTACTTC.

This clonotype was picked up a small number of times. This chain connects TRBV20-1 to TRBJ2-3; 7 nucleotides line up with TRBD2. Germline CDR1 reads DFQATT; CDR2 reads SNEGSKA (reference sequence). The CDR3 is 15 amino acids. V shed 4 bases, J shed 6 bases, and the junction held 13 bases outside the gene matches. The CDR3 sequence is CSATGTTVTCDTQYF. CDR3 DNA: TGCAGTGCTACGGGGACTACCGTTACCTGTGATACGCAGTATTTT.

This clonotype was observed a handful of times. This chain connects TRBV5-1 to TRBJ2-5; tentatively, D is TRBD1 (5 bases). Germline V gene sequence: CDR1 SGHRS, CDR2 YFSETQ. This CDR3 contains 15 residues. V lost 0 bases to trimming and J lost 5 bases, with 14 bases between them. CDR3 sequence: CASSLAAGIGETQYF. In DNA, the CDR3 is TGCGCCAGCAGCTTGGCGGCAGGGATAGGGGAGACCCAGTACTTC.